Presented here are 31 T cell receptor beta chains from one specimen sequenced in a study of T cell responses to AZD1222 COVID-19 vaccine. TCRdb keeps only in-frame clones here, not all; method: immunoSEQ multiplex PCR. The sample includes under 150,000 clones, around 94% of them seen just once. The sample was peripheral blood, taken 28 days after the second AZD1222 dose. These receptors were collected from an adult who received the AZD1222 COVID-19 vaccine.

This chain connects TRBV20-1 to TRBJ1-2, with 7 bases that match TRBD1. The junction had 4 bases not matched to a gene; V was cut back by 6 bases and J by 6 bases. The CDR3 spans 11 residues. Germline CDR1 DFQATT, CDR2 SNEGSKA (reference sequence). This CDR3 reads CSAEGQDGYTF. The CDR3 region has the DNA TGCAGTGCGGAAGGACAGGATGGCTACACCTTC.

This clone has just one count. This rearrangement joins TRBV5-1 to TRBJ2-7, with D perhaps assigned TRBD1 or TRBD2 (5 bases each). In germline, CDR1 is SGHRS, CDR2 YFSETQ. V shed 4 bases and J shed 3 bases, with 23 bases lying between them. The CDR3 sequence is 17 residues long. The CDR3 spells CASSAGSILRGDYEQYV. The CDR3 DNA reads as TGCGCCAGCAGCGCCGGTAGTATCTTGAGAGGGGACTACGAGCAGTACGTC.

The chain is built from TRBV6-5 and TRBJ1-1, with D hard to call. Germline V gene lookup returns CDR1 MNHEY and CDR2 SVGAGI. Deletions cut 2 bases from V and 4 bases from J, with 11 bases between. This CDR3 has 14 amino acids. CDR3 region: CASSYGVRVTEAFF. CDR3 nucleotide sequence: TGTGCCAGCAGTTACGGGGTACGGGTCACTGAAGCTTTCTTT.

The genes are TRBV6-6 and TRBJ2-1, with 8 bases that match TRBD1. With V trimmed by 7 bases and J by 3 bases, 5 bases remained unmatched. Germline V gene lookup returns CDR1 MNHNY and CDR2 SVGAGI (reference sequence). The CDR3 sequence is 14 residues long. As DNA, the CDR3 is TGTGCCAGCACCGTGGACAGGGTCTACAATGAGCAGTTCTTC. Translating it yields CASTVDRVYNEQFF.

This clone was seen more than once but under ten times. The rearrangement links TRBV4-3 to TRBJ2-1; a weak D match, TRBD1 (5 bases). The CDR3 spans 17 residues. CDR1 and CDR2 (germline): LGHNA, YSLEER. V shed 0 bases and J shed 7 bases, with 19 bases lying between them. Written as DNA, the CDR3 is TGCGCCAGCAGCCAAGATAGCAGGGCGGCAGGGCTGAATGAGCAGTTCTTC. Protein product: CASSQDSRAAGLNEQFF.

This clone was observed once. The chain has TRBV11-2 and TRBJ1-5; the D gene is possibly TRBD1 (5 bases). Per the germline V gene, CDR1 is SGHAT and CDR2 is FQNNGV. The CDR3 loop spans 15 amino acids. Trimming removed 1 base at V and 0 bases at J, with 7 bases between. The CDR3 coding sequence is TGTGCCAGCAGCTTAGGGGGGTCTAGCAATCAGCCCCAGCATTTT. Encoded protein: CASSLGGSSNQPQHF. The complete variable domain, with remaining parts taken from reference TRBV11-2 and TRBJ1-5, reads EAGVAQSPRYKIIEKRQSVAFWCNPISGHATLYWYQQILGQGPKLLIQFQNNGVVDDSQLPKDRFSAERLKGVDSTLKIQPAKLEDSAVYLCASSLGGSSNQPQHFGDGTRLSIL.

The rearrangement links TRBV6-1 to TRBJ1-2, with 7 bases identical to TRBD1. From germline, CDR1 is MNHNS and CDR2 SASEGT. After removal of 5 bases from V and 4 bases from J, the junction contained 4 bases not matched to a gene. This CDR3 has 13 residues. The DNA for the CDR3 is TGTGCCAGCAGTCACAGGGGTGGCTATGGCTACACCTTC. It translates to CASSHRGGYGYTF.

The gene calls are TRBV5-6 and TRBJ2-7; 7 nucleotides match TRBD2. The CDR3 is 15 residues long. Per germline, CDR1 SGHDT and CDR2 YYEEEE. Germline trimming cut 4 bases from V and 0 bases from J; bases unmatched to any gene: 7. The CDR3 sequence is CASSPGSGNSYEQYF. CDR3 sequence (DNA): TGTGCCAGCAGCCCAGGGAGCGGGAACTCCTACGAGCAGTACTTC.

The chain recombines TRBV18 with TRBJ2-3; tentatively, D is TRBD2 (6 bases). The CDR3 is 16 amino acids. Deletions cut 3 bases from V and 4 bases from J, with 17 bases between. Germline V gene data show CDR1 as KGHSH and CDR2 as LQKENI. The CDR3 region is CASSPSGLPRPDTQYF. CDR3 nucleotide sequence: TGTGCCAGCTCACCGTCGGGACTCCCGAGACCAGATACGCAGTATTTT. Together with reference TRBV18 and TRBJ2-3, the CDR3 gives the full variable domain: NAGVMQNPRHLVRRRGQEARLRCSPMKGHSHVYWYRQLPEEGLKFMVYLQKENIIDESGMPKERFSAEFPKEGPSILRIQQVVRGDSAAYFCASSPSGLPRPDTQYFGPGTRLTVL.

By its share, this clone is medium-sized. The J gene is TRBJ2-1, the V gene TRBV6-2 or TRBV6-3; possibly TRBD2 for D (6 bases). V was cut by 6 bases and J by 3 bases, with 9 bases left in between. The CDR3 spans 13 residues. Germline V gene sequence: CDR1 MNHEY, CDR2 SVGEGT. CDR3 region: CASSASDYNEQFF. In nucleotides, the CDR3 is TGTGCCAGCAGCGCTAGCGACTACAATGAGCAGTTCTTC.

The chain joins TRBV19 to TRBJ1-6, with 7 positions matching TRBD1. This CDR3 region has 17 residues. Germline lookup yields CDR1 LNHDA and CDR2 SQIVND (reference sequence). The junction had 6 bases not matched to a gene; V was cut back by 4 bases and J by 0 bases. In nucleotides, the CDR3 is TGTGCCAGTAGTAGGCTACAGGGGAGCTCCTATAATTCACCCCTCCACTTT. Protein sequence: CASSRLQGSSYNSPLHF.

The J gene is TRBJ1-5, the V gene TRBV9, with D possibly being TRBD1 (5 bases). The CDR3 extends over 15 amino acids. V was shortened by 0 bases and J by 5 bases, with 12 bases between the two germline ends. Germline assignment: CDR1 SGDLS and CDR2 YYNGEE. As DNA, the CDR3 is TGTGCCAGCAGCGTAGGGACACGGGGGGATCAGCCCCAGCATTTT. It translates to CASSVGTRGDQPQHF.

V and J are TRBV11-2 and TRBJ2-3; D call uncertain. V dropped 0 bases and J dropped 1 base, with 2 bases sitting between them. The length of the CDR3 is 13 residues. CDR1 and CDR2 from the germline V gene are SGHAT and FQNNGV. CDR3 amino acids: CASSLDRTDTQYF. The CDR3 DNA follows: TGTGCCAGCAGCTTAGACCGCACAGATACGCAGTATTTT.

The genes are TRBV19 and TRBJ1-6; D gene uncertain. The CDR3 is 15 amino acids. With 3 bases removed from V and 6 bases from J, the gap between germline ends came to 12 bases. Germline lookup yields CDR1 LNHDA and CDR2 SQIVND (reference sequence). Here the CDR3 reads CASSMETAVNSPLHF. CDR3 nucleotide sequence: TGTGCCAGTAGTATGGAGACGGCAGTTAATTCACCCCTCCACTTT.

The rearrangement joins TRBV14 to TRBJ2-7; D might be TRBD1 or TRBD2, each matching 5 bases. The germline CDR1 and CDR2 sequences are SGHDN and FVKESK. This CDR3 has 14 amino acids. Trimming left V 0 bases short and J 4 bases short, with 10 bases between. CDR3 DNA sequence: TGTGCCAGCAGCCAAGACTGGGGGAAATACGAGCAGTACGTC. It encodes CASSQDWGKYEQYV.

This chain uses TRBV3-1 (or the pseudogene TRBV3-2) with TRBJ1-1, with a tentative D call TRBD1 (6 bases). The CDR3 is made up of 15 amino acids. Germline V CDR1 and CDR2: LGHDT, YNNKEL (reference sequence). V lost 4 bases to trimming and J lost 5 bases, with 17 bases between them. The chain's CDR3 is CASSPMPVRGTEAFF. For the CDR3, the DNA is TGTGCCAGCAGCCCCATGCCCGTAAGGGGGACTGAAGCTTTCTTT.

CDR3 loop: CATKPQGGNEQFF. The CDR3 DNA follows: TGTGCCACCAAACCCCAGGGTGGCAATGAGCAGTTCTTC. The chain combines TRBV5-4 with TRBJ2-1, with D maybe TRBD1 (5 bases). Trimming took 9 bases from V and 6 from J, leaving 16 bases between them. This CDR3 comprises 13 residues. Germline V CDR1 and CDR2: SGHNT, YYREEE (reference sequence).

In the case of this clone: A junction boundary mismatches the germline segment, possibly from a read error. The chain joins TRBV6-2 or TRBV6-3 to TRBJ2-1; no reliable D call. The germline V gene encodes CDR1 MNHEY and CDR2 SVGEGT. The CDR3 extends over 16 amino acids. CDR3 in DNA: TGTGCCAGCAGTTATCGGCCTAGTATCTCCGACAATGAGCAGTTCTTC. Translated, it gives CASSYRPSISDNEQFF.

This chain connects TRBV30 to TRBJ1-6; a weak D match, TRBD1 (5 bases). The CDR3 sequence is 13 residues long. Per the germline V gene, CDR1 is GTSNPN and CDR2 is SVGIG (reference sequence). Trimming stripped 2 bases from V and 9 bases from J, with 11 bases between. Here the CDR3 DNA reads TGTGCCTGGAGTTTGGGGGTGCGTTCACCCCTCCACTTT. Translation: CAWSLGVRSPLHF.

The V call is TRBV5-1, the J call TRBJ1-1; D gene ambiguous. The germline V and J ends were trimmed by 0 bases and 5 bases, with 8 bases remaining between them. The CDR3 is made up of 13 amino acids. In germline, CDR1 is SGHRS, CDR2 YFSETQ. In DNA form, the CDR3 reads TGCGCCAGCAGCTTGGATTCGCTTACTGAAGCTTTCTTT. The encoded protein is CASSLDSLTEAFF.

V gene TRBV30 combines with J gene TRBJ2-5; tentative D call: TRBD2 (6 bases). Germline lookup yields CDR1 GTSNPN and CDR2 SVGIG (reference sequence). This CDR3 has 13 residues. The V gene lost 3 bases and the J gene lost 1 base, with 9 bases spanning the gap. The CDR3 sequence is CAWRRRGQETQYF. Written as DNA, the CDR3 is TGTGCCTGGAGACGGCGGGGCCAAGAGACCCAGTACTTC.

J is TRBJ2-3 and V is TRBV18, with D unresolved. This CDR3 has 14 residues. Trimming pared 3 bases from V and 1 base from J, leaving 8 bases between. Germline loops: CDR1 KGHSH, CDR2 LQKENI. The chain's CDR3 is CASSPDAGTDTQYF. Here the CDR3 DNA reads TGTGCCAGCTCACCGGACGCAGGCACAGATACGCAGTATTTT.

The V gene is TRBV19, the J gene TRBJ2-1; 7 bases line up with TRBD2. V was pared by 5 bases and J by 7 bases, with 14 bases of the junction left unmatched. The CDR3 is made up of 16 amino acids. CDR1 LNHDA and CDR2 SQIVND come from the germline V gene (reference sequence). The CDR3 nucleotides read TGTGCCAGTAGTGGGGTATTAGAGCGGGGTATAAATGAGCAGTTCTTC. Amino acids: CASSGVLERGINEQFF.

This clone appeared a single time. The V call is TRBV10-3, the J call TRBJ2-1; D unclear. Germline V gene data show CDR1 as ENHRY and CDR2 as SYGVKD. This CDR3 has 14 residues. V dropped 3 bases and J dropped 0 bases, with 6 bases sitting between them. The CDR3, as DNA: TGTGCCATCAGTGATGGAAGCTCCTACAATGAGCAGTTCTTC. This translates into CAISDGSSYNEQFF.

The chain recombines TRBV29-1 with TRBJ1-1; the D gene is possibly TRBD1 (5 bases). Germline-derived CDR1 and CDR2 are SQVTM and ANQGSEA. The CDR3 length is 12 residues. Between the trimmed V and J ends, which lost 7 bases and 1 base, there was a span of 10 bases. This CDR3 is CSAGRTNTEAFF. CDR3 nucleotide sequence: TGCAGCGCAGGGAGAACGAACACTGAAGCTTTCTTT. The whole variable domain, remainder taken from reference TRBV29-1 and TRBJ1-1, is SAVISQKPSRDICQRGTSLTIQCQVDSQVTMMFWYRQQPGQSLTLIATANQGSEATYESGFVIDKFPISRPNLTFSTLTVSNMSPEDSSIYLCSAGRTNTEAFFGQGTRLTVV.

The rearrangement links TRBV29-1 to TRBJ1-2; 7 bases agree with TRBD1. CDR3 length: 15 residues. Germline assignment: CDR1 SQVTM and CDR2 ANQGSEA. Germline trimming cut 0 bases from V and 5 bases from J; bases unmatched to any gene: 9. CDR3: CSVEDNRAGGYGYTF. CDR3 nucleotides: TGCAGCGTTGAAGATAACCGTGCAGGGGGTTATGGCTACACCTTC.

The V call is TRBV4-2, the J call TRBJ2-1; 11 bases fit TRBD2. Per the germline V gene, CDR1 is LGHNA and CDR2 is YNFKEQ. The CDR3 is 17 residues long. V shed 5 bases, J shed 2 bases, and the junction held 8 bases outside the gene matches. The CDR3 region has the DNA TGTGCCAGCAGCTTAGGACTAGCGGGCTTCACCTACAATGAGCAGTTCTTC. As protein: CASSLGLAGFTYNEQFF.

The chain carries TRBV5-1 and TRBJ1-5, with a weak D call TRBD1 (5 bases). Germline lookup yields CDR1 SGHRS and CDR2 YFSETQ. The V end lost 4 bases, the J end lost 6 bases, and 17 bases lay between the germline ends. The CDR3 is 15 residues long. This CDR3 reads CASSASPGMGQPQHF. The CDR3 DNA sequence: TGCGCCAGCAGCGCGAGCCCAGGGATGGGTCAGCCCCAGCATTTT.

CDR3 sequence (DNA): TGTGCCAGCAGCCAATCTGGGAATGAAAAACTGTTTTTT. It codes for CASSQSGNEKLFF. V usage is TRBV3-1 (or the pseudogene TRBV3-2) and J usage is TRBJ1-4; no firm D call. Trimming cost V 2 bases and J 5 bases, with 6 bases left between them. CDR3 length equals 13 residues. Germline lookup yields CDR1 LGHDT and CDR2 YNNKEL (reference sequence).

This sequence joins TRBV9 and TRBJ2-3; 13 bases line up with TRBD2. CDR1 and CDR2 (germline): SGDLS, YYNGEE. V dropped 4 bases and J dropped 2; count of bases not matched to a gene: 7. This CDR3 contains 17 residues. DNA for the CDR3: TGTGCCAGCAGCCCTCCGGGACTAGCGGGGACCACAGATACGCAGTATTTT. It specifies CASSPPGLAGTTDTQYF.

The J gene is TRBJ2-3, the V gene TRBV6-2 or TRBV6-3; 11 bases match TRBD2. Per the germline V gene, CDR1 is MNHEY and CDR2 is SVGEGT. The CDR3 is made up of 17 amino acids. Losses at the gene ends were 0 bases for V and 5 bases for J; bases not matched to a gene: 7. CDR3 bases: TGTGCCAGCAGTTACTCGAGGCTAGCGGGGGGAATAGATACGCAGTATTTT. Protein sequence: CASSYSRLAGGIDTQYF.